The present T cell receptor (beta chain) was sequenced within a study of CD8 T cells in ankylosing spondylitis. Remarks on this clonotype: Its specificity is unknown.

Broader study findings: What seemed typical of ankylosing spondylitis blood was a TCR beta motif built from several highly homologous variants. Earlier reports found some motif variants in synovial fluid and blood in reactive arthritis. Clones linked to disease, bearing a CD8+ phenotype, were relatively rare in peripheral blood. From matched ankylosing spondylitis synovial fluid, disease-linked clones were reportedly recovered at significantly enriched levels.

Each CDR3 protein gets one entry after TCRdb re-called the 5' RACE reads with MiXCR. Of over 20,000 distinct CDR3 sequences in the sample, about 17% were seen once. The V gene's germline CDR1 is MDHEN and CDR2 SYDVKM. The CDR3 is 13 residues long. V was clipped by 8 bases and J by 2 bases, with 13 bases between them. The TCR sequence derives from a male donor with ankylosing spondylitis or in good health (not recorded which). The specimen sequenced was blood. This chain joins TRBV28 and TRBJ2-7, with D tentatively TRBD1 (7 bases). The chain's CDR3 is CASFTGEAYEQYF. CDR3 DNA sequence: TGTGCCAGCTTTACAGGGGAGGCCTACGAGCAGTACTTC.